What follows are 15 T cell receptor beta chains derived from one specimen sequenced in a study of T-cell reconstitution after alpha-beta-depleted transplantation in children. During its preparation, the TCRbeta library received unique molecular identifiers. TCRdb reprocessed the PCR reads with MiXCR, giving one entry per CDR3 protein. This table has fewer than 200,000 distinct CDR3 sequences, 6.5% to 7.5% appearing once. Specimen: PBMCs from the stem cell graft donor, collected from the stem cell graft. All receptors derive from a human donor who donated a stem cell graft to a child with Wiskott-Aldrich syndrome.

This clonotype was seen many times. J is TRBJ2-5 and V is TRBV29-1; D might be TRBD1 (5 bases). Germline CDR1 is SQVTM and CDR2 is ANQGSEA. This CDR3 comprises 12 residues. Trimming removed 7 bases from V and 1 base from J, with 10 bases in between. The CDR3 DNA is TGCAGCGGTGACAGTCTCCAAGAGACCCAGTACTTC. This gives the protein CSGDSLQETQYF. The variable domain in full, with the rest retrieved from reference TRBV29-1 and TRBJ2-5, is SAVISQKPSRDICQRGTSLTIQCQVDSQVTMMFWYRQQPGQSLTLIATANQGSEATYESGFVIDKFPISRPNLTFSTLTVSNMSPEDSSIYLCSGDSLQETQYFGPGTRLLVL.

This clonotype appeared a few times. The chain uses TRBV5-1 and TRBJ2-7, with TRBD1 matching over 9 bases. The CDR3 totals 15 residues. The V segment lost 4 bases and the J segment 1 base; nucleotides outside the gene matches: 6. Germline lookup yields CDR1 SGHRS and CDR2 YFSETQ. The CDR3 protein is CASSERQGESYEQYF. In DNA, the CDR3 is TGCGCCAGCAGCGAGAGACAGGGGGAGTCCTACGAGCAGTACTTC.

This clonotype came up many times. The rearrangement uses TRBV6-6 and TRBJ1-1, with a tentative D call TRBD1 (5 bases). Germline assignment: CDR1 MNHNY and CDR2 SVGAGI (reference sequence). The length of the CDR3 is 13 residues. Trimming pared 7 bases from V and 4 bases from J, leaving 13 bases between. The CDR3 nucleotides read TGTGCCAGCACTTTAGTGGGGGGCACTGAAGCTTTCTTT. As protein: CASTLVGGTEAFF.

This clonotype was observed many times. This sequence joins TRBV30 and TRBJ2-1, with 9 bases identical to TRBD1. The CDR3 loop spans 13 amino acids. V shed 3 bases and J 8 bases; nucleotides not matched to a gene: 5. The germline V gene has CDR1 GTSNPN and CDR2 SVGIG (reference sequence). The CDR3 region is CAWRRTGVHEQFF. The CDR3 DNA sequence: TGTGCCTGGAGGCGGACAGGGGTGCATGAGCAGTTCTTC.

This clonotype showed up many times. The V call is TRBV6-5, the J call TRBJ2-7, with D possibly called TRBD1 or TRBD2 (5 bases each). Trimming left V 4 bases short and J 9 bases short, with 16 bases between. The CDR3 extends over 13 amino acids. CDR1 is MNHEY, CDR2 SVGAGI, per germline. Here the CDR3 DNA reads TGTGCCAGCAGTTCAGGGACGGAAATCAGGCAGTACTTC. This translates into CASSSGTEIRQYF.

The chain uses TRBV12-3 or TRBV12-4 and TRBJ1-1; 7 bases line up with TRBD1. V gave up 4 bases and J gave up 1 base; unmatched junction bases: 6. This CDR3 has 15 residues. The CDR3: CASSSSNRGNTEAFF. CDR3 in DNA: TGTGCCAGCAGTTCCTCTAACAGGGGGAACACTGAAGCTTTCTTT.

This clonotype was picked up a small number of times. The rearrangement uses TRBV7-2 and TRBJ2-3; 11 nucleotides align to TRBD2. CDR3 length: 17 amino acids. From germline, CDR1 is SGHTA and CDR2 FQGNSA. The J segment lost 3 bases and the V segment lost 7 bases, leaving 12 bases of the junction unmatched. CDR3 coding DNA: TGTGCCAGCACAAAACCGACTAGCGGGATATTGACAGATACGCAGTATTTT. Protein: CASTKPTSGILTDTQYF.

The chain carries TRBV24-1 and TRBJ2-3; D unclear. V gave up 1 base and J gave up 1 base, with 8 bases separating them. CDR3 length: 15 amino acids. The V gene's germline CDR1 is KGHDR and CDR2 SFDVKD. DNA of the CDR3: TGTGCCACCAGTGATTTTTTGTCAGGCACAGATACGCAGTATTTT. Its protein product is CATSDFLSGTDTQYF.

The chain couples TRBV19 to TRBJ2-1, with 7 nucleotides matching TRBD1. The trim removed 6 bases at V and 1 base at J, leaving 6 bases unmatched. The length of the CDR3 is 15 residues. Germline CDR1 and CDR2: LNHDA and SQIVND (reference sequence). CDR3 coding DNA: TGTGCCAGTAGCCAGAAGACAGGGTCCTACAATGAGCAGTTCTTC. This codes for CASSQKTGSYNEQFF.

Notes on this clonotype: One junction end disagrees with the germline gene, perhaps due to a read error. The chain is built from TRBV20-1 and TRBJ2-5, with TRBD2 identical over 9 bases. The CDR3 contains 17 residues. CDR1 and CDR2 (germline): DFQATT, SNEGSKA (reference sequence). CDR3 in DNA: TGCTGTGCTAGAGATCTCCGGGCGGGAGGGCCCCAAGAGACCCAGTACTTC. The encoded protein is CCARDLRAGGPQETQYF.

This chain connects TRBV10-2 to TRBJ1-2; D is unclear. Germline loops: CDR1 WSHSY, CDR2 SAAADI. Trimming removed 2 bases at V and 13 bases at J, with 11 bases between. The CDR3 sequence is 11 residues long. CDR3 amino acids: CASSEGVGPTF. CDR3 DNA: TGCGCCAGCAGTGAGGGGGTCGGCCCCACCTTC.

This clonotype showed up just a few times. This rearrangement joins TRBV28 to TRBJ2-6; tentatively, D is TRBD1 (6 bases). In germline, CDR1 is MDHEN, CDR2 SYDVKM. This CDR3 region has 18 residues. V lost 2 bases and J lost 0, with 14 bases in between. The CDR3 region is CASSLADSADSGANVLTF. As DNA, the CDR3 is TGTGCCAGCAGTTTAGCGGACAGCGCAGACTCTGGGGCCAACGTCCTGACTTTC.

This clonotype has at least ten counts. CDR3 sequence: CASSLAAETYEQYF. The CDR3 nucleotides are TGTGCCAGCAGCTTAGCTGCAGAGACCTACGAGCAGTACTTC. This chain joins TRBV7-9 and TRBJ2-7; D gene ambiguous. The length of the CDR3 is 14 residues. The V end lost 0 bases, the J end lost 2 bases, and 8 bases lay between the germline ends. CDR1 is SEHNR, CDR2 FQNEAQ, per germline (reference sequence).

Only a few counts were recorded for this clonotype. The J gene is TRBJ2-7, the V gene TRBV5-1; TRBD2 is a possible D gene (7 bases). Per the germline V gene, CDR1 is SGHRS and CDR2 is YFSETQ. The CDR3 covers 15 residues. With 4 bases removed from V and 0 bases from J, the gap between germline ends came to 14 bases. The CDR3 loop is CASSPGGRSSYEQYF. The CDR3 DNA sequence: TGCGCCAGCAGCCCGGGGGGCCGAAGCTCCTACGAGCAGTACTTC.

This clonotype appeared many times. This chain links TRBV20-1 with TRBJ2-7; tentative D call: TRBD2 (6 bases). V lost 0 bases to trimming and J lost 0 bases, with 12 bases between them. The length of the CDR3 is 15 residues. Germline CDR1 is DFQATT and CDR2 is SNEGSKA (reference sequence). CDR3 residues: CSARDHTGASYEQYF. CDR3 bases: TGCAGTGCTAGAGATCATACGGGAGCCTCCTACGAGCAGTACTTC.